This is a list of T cell receptor beta chains from one sample in a study of blood T cell repertoires in COVID-19. Sequenced by immunoSEQ multiplex PCR; TCRdb stores in-frame clones only, minus some. The data contain 200,000 to 250,000 clones, 86% of them singletons. Sequencing used PBMCs or T cells enriched from blood (not recorded which). These receptors came from a woman in her fifties or sixties in a cohort exposed to, infected with or recovered from COVID-19 (not recorded which). The CDR3 runs from the conserved cysteine through the conserved F or W. D genes are given only for firm matches.

TRBD2,TRBV10-3,CAISSSGYEQFF
TRBD2,TRBV18,CASSPAGTSGGAYNEQFF
.,TRBV30,CAWSPGAGNIQYF
TRBD1,TRBV5-4,CASTPDRMNTEAFF
.,TRBV7-3,CASSLLGGYRETQYF
.,TRBV7-9,CASRGAGASGNTIYF
.,TRBV14,CASSHYKFRHSVGLF
TRBD1,TRBV7-2,CASSPGQGVTPLHF
.,TRBV7-3,CASSQIAGNTEAFF
.,TRBV28,CASSLSGRGGNQPQHF
.,TRBV5-1,CASSPSSGADTQYF
.,TRBV5-1,CASRLTENYGYTF
TRBD1,TRBV2,CASSDSGTEIYGYTF
TRBD2,TRBV9,CASSAGTSGGYNEQFF
TRBD2,TRBV6-2/TRBV6-3,CASSYSGGVNEQFF
TRBD2,TRBV3-1/TRBV3-2,CASSPPSGGNNEQFF
.,TRBV6-5,CASSRGREGTEAFF
.,TRBV10-3,CAIRGGAGPSNTEAFF
TRBD2,TRBV30,CATGLAGADTQYF
.,TRBV7-8,CASSHRQAGPLATNEKLFF
TRBD2,TRBV4-2,CASSQDRRAGVREQYF
.,TRBV7-9,CASSLGQNNEQFF
.,TRBV7-9,CASRITYGGYTF
.,TRBV3-1/TRBV3-2,CASSPRIGVSNTGELFF
TRBD2,TRBV9,CASSYTGTSASYEQYF
.,TRBV28,CASVIGGADGYTF
TRBD2,TRBV5-1,CASSLFRTSGGATTDTQYF
TRBD1,TRBV3-1/TRBV3-2,CASSFDRVEETQYF
TRBD1,TRBV19,CASSMGQGYSEQYF
TRBD1,TRBV5-6,CASSRTDRVKNGYTF
.,TRBV10-1,CASSEGLTRQNTEAFF
.,TRBV25-1,CASTDVQAAFF
.,TRBV12-3/TRBV12-4,CASSRVPSEAFF
TRBD1,TRBV4-3,CASSQDRGGLNSPLHF
.,TRBV9,CASSDRTAYNSPLHF
.,TRBV7-2,CASRHPTRGGGELFF